The 30 T cell receptor beta chains reported below all come from one sample, sequenced in a study of cytomegalovirus exposure and HLA in healthy donors. PCR used 60 Vbeta primers and 13 Jbeta primers. Measured with immunoSEQ multiplex PCR; TCRdb has only the in-frame clones, and not every one. The sample lists over 150,000 clones; under 70% were seen once. Sequences were obtained from PBMCs. All receptors derive from a woman in her forties in good health and CMV-seropositive.

This chain connects TRBV5-6 to TRBJ1-2; no clear D. Germline lookup yields CDR1 SGHDT and CDR2 YYEEEE. V was clipped by 6 bases and J by 0 bases, with 18 bases between them. CDR3 size: 16 residues. Here the CDR3 reads CASIKLLGGANYGYTF. The DNA of the CDR3 is TGTGCCAGCATCAAGCTCTTGGGTGGAGCTAACTATGGCTACACCTTC.

The rearrangement uses TRBV6-6 and TRBJ2-1; 7 positions agree with TRBD2. There are 16 residues in the CDR3. The ends lost 6 bases at V and 0 bases at J; junction bases unmatched: 8. Per the germline V gene, CDR1 is MNHNY and CDR2 is SVGAGI (reference sequence). In nucleotides, the CDR3 is TGTGCCAGCAGGAGCGGGGCGTACTACTCCTACAATGAGCAGTTCTTC. Translation gives CASRSGAYYSYNEQFF.

The V call is TRBV21-1, the J call TRBJ1-1; the D call TRBD1 from the table was never checked on the DNA. TRBV21-1 is flagged as a pseudogene. This CDR3 spans 14 amino acids. The CDR3 coding sequence is TGTGCCAGCAGCAAATCCCACAGGAACACTGAAGCTTTCTTT. The encoded protein is CASSKSHRNTEAFF.

This clone was detected only a few times. The J gene is TRBJ1-2, the V gene TRBV6-5; TRBD1 is a possible D gene (5 bases). The germline gives CDR1 MNHEY, CDR2 SVGAGI. The CDR3 spans 14 residues. The V end lost 6 bases, the J end lost 0 bases, and 11 bases lay between the germline ends. The CDR3 DNA is TGTGCCAGCAGCGGGGGGACGGCTAACTATGGCTACACCTTC. Protein product: CASSGGTANYGYTF.

This clone has a handful of counts. The chain's CDR3 is CASSLGRTSGEQYF. CDR3 nucleotide sequence: TGCGCCAGCAGCTTGGGAAGGACTAGCGGCGAGCAGTACTTC. This chain links TRBV5-1 with TRBJ2-7; 10 bases are shared with TRBD2. The CDR3 has 14 amino acids. Germline values: CDR1 SGHRS, CDR2 YFSETQ. J was trimmed by 6 bases and V by 0 bases; bases with no gene match: 3.

V is TRBV2 and J is TRBJ1-2; D is perhaps TRBD1 (6 bases). V was cut by 6 bases and J by 2 bases, with 16 bases left in between. The CDR3 spans 15 residues. Looked up from germline, CDR1 is SNHLY and CDR2 is FYNNEI. For the CDR3, the DNA is TGTGCCAGCAGCATTAAACAGGGATTAAACTATGGCTACACCTTC. Translation gives CASSIKQGLNYGYTF. Drawing the rest from reference TRBV2 and TRBJ1-2, the complete variable domain is EPEVTQTPSHQVTQMGQEVILRCVPISNHLYFYWYRQILGQKVEFLVSFYNNEISEKSEIFDDQFSVERPDGSNFTLKIRSTKLEDSAMYFCASSIKQGLNYGYTFGSGTRLTVV.

This clone was counted a few times. The rearrangement links TRBV5-6 to TRBJ1-3, with TRBD1 as a possible D gene (5 bases). The germline gives CDR1 SGHDT, CDR2 YYEEEE. This CDR3 is 15 amino acids long. The germline V and J ends were trimmed by 2 bases and 4 bases, with 13 bases remaining between them. CDR3: CASSLRAGHGNTIYF. DNA for the CDR3: TGTGCCAGCAGCTTAAGGGCAGGGCACGGAAACACCATATATTTT.

The chain combines TRBV7-2 with TRBJ2-5; a weak D match, TRBD2 (6 bases). Trimming took off 5 bases at V and 3 bases at J, with 16 bases between the two ends. CDR3 size: 15 residues. The germline V gene encodes CDR1 SGHTA and CDR2 FQGNSA. CDR3 DNA: TGTGCCAGCAGCCCCGGGAGAGGGGTGGAAGAGACCCAGTACTTC. Residues: CASSPGRGVEETQYF. Looking up the rest from reference TRBV7-2 and TRBJ2-5 gives the full variable domain: GAGVSQSPSNKVTEKGKDVELRCDPISGHTALYWYRQSLGQGLEFLIYFQGNSAPDKSGLPSDRFSAERTGGSVSTLTIQRTQQEDSAVYLCASSPGRGVEETQYFGPGTRLLVL.

CDR3 sequence reads: CASSRLAGALNSPLHF. The CDR3 DNA follows: TGTGCCAGCAGCCGCTTGGCGGGGGCGCTTAATTCACCCCTCCACTTT. V gene TRBV7-2 combines with J gene TRBJ1-6; D perhaps matches TRBD1 (6 bases). This CDR3 spans 16 amino acids. Looked up from germline, CDR1 is SGHTA and CDR2 is FQGNSA. Trimming removed 5 bases from V and 6 bases from J, with 17 bases in between.

The chain couples TRBV7-9 to TRBJ2-5; D gene uncertain. V lost 1 base, J lost 0 bases, and 6 bases lay in between. CDR3 length equals 14 residues. In germline, CDR1 is SEHNR, CDR2 FQNEAQ (reference sequence). The CDR3 nucleotides read TGTGCCAGCAGCTTAGACCGGGACCAAGAGACCCAGTACTTC. Amino acid sequence: CASSLDRDQETQYF.

The rearrangement joins TRBV5-4 to TRBJ2-5, with 9 bases lining up with TRBD2. The CDR3 loop spans 14 amino acids. Trimming took 4 bases from V and 5 from J; bases not matched to a gene: 6. CDR1 and CDR2 from the germline V gene are SGHNT and YYREEE (reference sequence). The CDR3 loop reads CASSTGTSSETQYF. In DNA, the CDR3 is TGTGCCAGCAGCACCGGGACTAGCTCGGAGACCCAGTACTTC.

This clone showed up just a few times. The rearrangement links TRBV5-6 to TRBJ2-5, with 12 bases lining up with TRBD2. Germline loops: CDR1 SGHDT, CDR2 YYEEEE. Trimming removed 2 bases from V and 1 base from J; junction bases left unmatched: 6. CDR3 size: 17 residues. DNA for the CDR3: TGTGCCAGCAGCTTAGGCTCTAGCGGGGGGGCCCAAGAGACCCAGTACTTC. This gives the protein CASSLGSSGGAQETQYF.

J is TRBJ1-5 and V is TRBV6-1; the D gene is possibly TRBD1 (5 bases). The CDR3 spans 14 residues. Germline V gene data show CDR1 as MNHNS and CDR2 as SASEGT. With 6 bases removed from V and 4 bases from J, the gap between germline ends came to 13 bases. The CDR3 sequence is CASRGPGGNQPQHF. The CDR3 DNA sequence: TGTGCCAGCAGGGGGCCCGGAGGGAATCAGCCCCAGCATTTT.

V usage is TRBV7-2 and J usage is TRBJ2-5; 12 nucleotides line up with TRBD2. Germline trimming cut 1 base from V and 4 bases from J; bases unmatched to any gene: 10. This CDR3 has 18 amino acids. Looked up from germline, CDR1 is SGHTA and CDR2 is FQGNSA. The CDR3, as DNA: TGTGCCAGCAGCTTAGTCTCGACTAGCGGGAGATTGGCAGAGACCCAGTACTTC. This encodes CASSLVSTSGRLAETQYF.

This clone has only a few counts. The gene calls are TRBV5-1 and TRBJ1-1; TRBD1 might be the D (5 bases). The germline CDR1 and CDR2 sequences are SGHRS and YFSETQ. This CDR3 region has 14 residues. The V and J ends lost 0 bases and 1 base respectively, with 7 bases between them. In DNA form, the CDR3 reads TGCGCCAGCAGCTTGGAAGGACAGAACACTGAAGCTTTCTTT. Protein sequence: CASSLEGQNTEAFF.

The chain has TRBV10-3 and TRBJ1-2; D gene uncertain. Germline CDR1 ENHRY, CDR2 SYGVKD. The V and J ends lost 2 bases and 5 bases respectively, with 12 bases between them. There are 14 residues in the CDR3. CDR3 loop: CAISENAGGYGYTF. CDR3 DNA: TGTGCCATCAGTGAGAATGCGGGTGGGTATGGCTACACCTTC.

The V call is TRBV27, the J call TRBJ2-7; 11 nucleotides agree with TRBD2. The CDR3 sequence is 14 residues long. The V gene end was trimmed by 4 bases and the J gene end by 4 bases; junction bases not matched to a gene: 3. Germline assignment: CDR1 MNHEY and CDR2 SMNVEV (reference sequence). CDR3 sequence (DNA): TGTGCCAGCAGTTCCGGGACTAGCGGTTACGAGCAGTACTTC. Protein product: CASSSGTSGYEQYF.

The chain is built from TRBV2 and TRBJ1-5; TRBD1 agrees at 8 bases. The length of the CDR3 is 13 residues. Germline V gives CDR1 SNHLY, CDR2 FYNNEI. J gave up 9 bases and V 6 bases, and 7 bases lay outside the gene matches. For the CDR3, the DNA is TGTGCCAGCAGGGGACAGGTCATCGCGCCCCAGCATTTT. Translating gives CASRGQVIAPQHF.

This clone was recorded a few times. The genes are TRBV6-4 and TRBJ2-3, with 7 positions matching TRBD1. This CDR3 has 15 residues. J lost 0 bases, V lost 3 bases, and 3 bases had no gene match. CDR1 and CDR2 (germline): MRHNA, SNTAGT. The DNA of the CDR3 is TGTGCCAGCAGTGAAGGGGGCTCGAGCACAGATACGCAGTATTTT. Translated, it gives CASSEGGSSTDTQYF.

V is TRBV6-5 and J is TRBJ2-3; TRBD2 matches at 8 bases. The CDR3 length is 15 residues. Germline V lookup: CDR1 MNHEY, CDR2 SVGAGI. The trim removed 0 bases at V and 4 bases at J, leaving 3 bases unmatched. CDR3 loop: CASSYSTTSADTQYF. CDR3 coding DNA: TGTGCCAGCAGTTACTCGACGACTAGCGCAGATACGCAGTATTTT.

J is TRBJ2-5 and V is TRBV28; D perhaps matches TRBD1 (6 bases). V shed 5 bases and J shed 0 bases, with 19 bases lying between them. Germline loops: CDR1 MDHEN, CDR2 SYDVKM. CDR3 size: 17 residues. CDR3 sequence: CASSGPGHQIYQETQYF. CDR3 nucleotides: TGTGCCAGCAGTGGTCCGGGACACCAGATATACCAAGAGACCCAGTACTTC.

This clone was detected once. As DNA, the CDR3 is TGTGCCAGCAGCGGAGGTGGTTTAGGGCCGAATAGGGAAAAACTGTTTTTT. Translation: CASSGGGLGPNREKLFF. V is TRBV5-6 and J is TRBJ1-4; D is ambiguous. The ends were cut back, 4 bases at V and 8 bases at J, with 24 bases in the middle. Germline loops: CDR1 SGHDT, CDR2 YYEEEE. CDR3 length: 17 residues.

This clone came up once. The CDR3 spells CASSQDYKTQYF. CDR3 in DNA: TGTGCCAGCAGCCAAGATTATAAGACCCAGTACTTC. The chain employs TRBV14 and TRBJ2-5; D call uncertain. Trimming cost V 0 bases and J 6 bases, with 5 bases left between them. Germline V gene lookup returns CDR1 SGHDN and CDR2 FVKESK. CDR3 size: 12 residues.

V is TRBV6-5 and J is TRBJ2-2; a possible D gene is TRBD1 (6 bases). The CDR3 sequence is 14 residues long. Per the germline V gene, CDR1 is MNHEY and CDR2 is SVGAGI. V shed 10 bases and J shed 0 bases, with 12 bases lying between them. The CDR3 DNA follows: TGTGCCACAAACAGGGCTCCGAACACCGGGGAGCTGTTTTTT. Protein: CATNRAPNTGELFF.

This chain joins TRBV5-4 and TRBJ2-3; possible D gene TRBD2, 5 bases. Germline CDR1 SGHNT, CDR2 YYREEE (reference sequence). The CDR3 loop spans 14 amino acids. V lost 9 bases and J 0 bases, leaving 14 bases between the germline ends. CDR3 nucleotide sequence: TGTGCCACCTCAGCGGTAGGGAGCACAGATACGCAGTATTTT. Its translation: CATSAVGSTDTQYF.

This clone was detected a few times. The chain has TRBV4-3 and TRBJ2-1; 8 positions match TRBD2. J was trimmed by 9 bases and V by 4 bases; bases with no gene match: 5. The CDR3 extends over 13 amino acids. CDR1 and CDR2 (germline): LGHNA, YSLEER. The CDR3 reads CASSLRGGFEQFF. DNA for the CDR3: TGCGCCAGCAGCCTGCGCGGGGGGTTTGAGCAGTTCTTC.

This chain links TRBV7-2 with TRBJ2-3; 14 nucleotides match TRBD2. Trimming removed 7 bases from V and 14 bases from J; junction bases left unmatched: 11. The CDR3 spans 14 residues. The germline CDR1 and CDR2 sequences are SGHTA and FQGNSA. The CDR3 reads CASIKTSGREIRYF. The CDR3 DNA sequence: TGTGCCAGCATCAAGACTAGCGGGAGGGAAATTAGGTATTTT.

J is TRBJ1-2 and V is TRBV19; unclear D gene. Trimming pared 7 bases from V and 4 bases from J, leaving 10 bases between. The CDR3 contains 12 residues. CDR1 and CDR2 (germline): LNHDA, SQIVND (reference sequence). CDR3 nucleotides: TGTGCCAGTACGACTGAGGGCTATGGCTACACCTTC. This gives the protein CASTTEGYGYTF.

This clone has just a few counts. The CDR3 loop reads CASIWDREVYEQYF. CDR3 DNA sequence: TGTGCCAGCATTTGGGACAGGGAGGTCTACGAGCAGTACTTC. The rearrangement links TRBV6-1 to TRBJ2-5, with 9 bases lining up with TRBD1. The DNA end favors TRBJ2-7, so the J call may be wrong. Germline CDR1 and CDR2: MNHNS and SASEGT. This CDR3 is built from 14 residues.

The gene calls are TRBV5-1 and TRBJ2-2, with 7 nucleotides matching TRBD1. This CDR3 is built from 15 residues. The ends lost 7 bases at V and 0 bases at J; junction bases unmatched: 6. Germline CDR1 is SGHRS and CDR2 is YFSETQ. CDR3 DNA: TGCGCCAGCTTCCCGGGACAGACGAACACCGGGGAGCTGTTTTTT. This translates into CASFPGQTNTGELFF.